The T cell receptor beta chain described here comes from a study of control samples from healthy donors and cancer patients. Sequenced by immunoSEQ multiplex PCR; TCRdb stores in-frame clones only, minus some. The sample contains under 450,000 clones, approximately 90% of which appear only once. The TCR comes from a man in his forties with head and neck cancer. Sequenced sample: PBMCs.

The CDR3 coding sequence is TGCAGCGTTGATAGGGGACGAGACACTGAAGCTTTCTTT. Its translation is CSVDRGRDTEAFF. The rearrangement joins TRBV29-1 to TRBJ1-1; tentative D call: TRBD1 (5 bases). Germline CDR1 and CDR2: SQVTM and ANQGSEA. V was cut by 3 bases and J by 3 bases, with 11 bases left in between. CDR3 length equals 13 residues.